This T cell receptor (beta chain) comes out of a study of control samples from healthy donors and cancer patients. Assay used: immunoSEQ multiplex PCR; TCRdb lists only in-frame clones, some missing. In the table there are 100,000 to 150,000 clones, around 92% of which are singletons. V shed 1 base and J 8 bases; nucleotides not matched to a gene: 4. In germline, CDR1 is MNHNS, CDR2 SASEGT. CDR3 size: 15 residues. The clonotype originates from an elderly man with head and neck cancer. Sequencing was done on a sample of PBMCs. The chain has TRBV6-1 and TRBJ1-6, with 8 bases aligning to TRBD1. The CDR3 sequence is CASSEVQGAYSPLHF. Written as DNA, the CDR3 is TGTGCCAGCAGTGAAGTTCAGGGGGCATATTCACCCCTCCACTTT.